A single T cell receptor (beta chain) is shown here with its context. Antigen specificity is unknown. Other DNA sequences in the sample encode the same CDR3. CD4+ cell separation produced CD45RA+ naive and CD45RA-negative memory subsets. The entry originates in a study of shared clonotypes between healthy human individuals. In the source study's methods: Junction-only sequences produced by ImmunoSEQ had no quality scores, so filtering differed. Measured with immunoSEQ multiplex PCR; TCRdb has only the in-frame clones, and not every one. That table supplies the V and J calls and clone size; D and trimming were determined from the DNA. The sample contains about 2.4 million clones, 80% to 95% of which appear only once. Study-level results: Naive subsets generally exceeded memory subsets in estimated richness.

Trimming removed 0 bases from V and 5 bases from J, with 7 bases in between. The germline CDR1 and CDR2 sequences are SGHRS and YFSETQ. The CDR3 length is 13 residues. The chain combines TRBV5-1 with TRBJ2-3; D is ambiguous. Source material: naive CD4+ T cells from PBMCs. Subset here: CD45RA+ positively selected. This receptor was identified in a man aged 18 to 30 in good health. Some clones in this sample may be carry-over from other donors' samples. The CDR3 region is CASSLVPGDTQYF. The CDR3, as DNA: TGCGCCAGCAGCTTGGTACCCGGAGATACGCAGTATTTT. The entire variable domain, with the rest obtained from reference TRBV5-1 and TRBJ2-3, is as follows: KAGVTQTPRYLIKTRGQQVTLSCSPISGHRSVSWYQQTPGQGLQFLFEYFSETQRNKGNFPGRFSGRQFSNSRSEMNVSTLELGDSALYLCASSLVPGDTQYFGPGTRLTVL.